Listed below are T cell receptor beta chains from one sample, sequenced in a study of CD8 T cells in Susac syndrome. TCRdb reprocessed the immunoSEQ multiplex PCR reads with MiXCR, giving one entry per CDR3 protein. The sample shows under 200,000 distinct CDR3 sequences, approximately 94% of them seen only once. Sequencing used CD4+ T cells from PBMCs. These receptors all stem from a human donor with Susac syndrome. The CDR3 runs from the conserved cysteine through the conserved F or W. D genes are given only for firm matches. Not all rows give a size; the values are once, few, many and, for expanded clones, a class.

D gene	clone size	V gene	CDR3 length	J gene	CDR3 DNA	CDR3 protein
-	-	TRBV2	14	TRBJ2-3	TGTGCCAGCAGCGAATCGGGCCCGAACGATACGCAGTATTTT	CASSESGPNDTQYF
-	-	TRBV20-1	12	TRBJ2-3	TGCAGTGCGACGGACCCTGGGGATACGCAGTATTTT	CSATDPGDTQYF
-	once	TRBV25-1	14	TRBJ1-1	TGTGCCAGCAGTTCCCACAGGGCATCCCCTGAAGCTTTCTTT	CASSSHRASPEAFF
TRBD1	-	TRBV24-1	13	TRBJ1-1	TGTGCCACCAGTGATCCAGGGGGCACTGAAGCTTTCTTT	CATSDPGGTEAFF
-	-	TRBV7-2	13	TRBJ2-3	TGTGCCAGCAGCCGCGAAGGGGCAGATACGCAGTATTTT	CASSREGADTQYF
-	-	TRBV30	14	TRBJ1-2	TGTGCCTGGAGTCCTCTGTCTCGGAGCTATGGCTACACCTTC	CAWSPLSRSYGYTF
TRBD2	-	TRBV20-1	16	TRBJ2-5	TGCAGTGCTAGAGACGCAGCGGGAGGAAACCAAGAGACCCAGTACTTC	CSARDAAGGNQETQYF
-	-	TRBV7-2	13	TRBJ1-6	TGTGCCAGCCAAGGGTTCGGGGTTTCACCCCTCCACTTT	CASQGFGVSPLHF
-	-	TRBV6-5	15	TRBJ1-6	TGTGCCAGCAGTTACACCGACAGTCTAGATTCACCCCTCCACTTT	CASSYTDSLDSPLHF
TRBD2	-	TRBV6-2/TRBV6-3	14	TRBJ2-7	TGTGCCAGCAGCGCCACTAGCGGGAGCTACGAGCAGTACTTC	CASSATSGSYEQYF
TRBD2	once	TRBV3-1	16	TRBJ2-1	TGTGCCAGCAGCCAACGCCCGGGAGGATCAAACAATGAGCAGTTCTTC	CASSQRPGGSNNEQFF
TRBD2	-	TRBV15	16	TRBJ2-2	TGTGCCACCAGCAGAGGTGGCGGGGGGAACACCGGGGAGCTGTTTTTT	CATSRGGGGNTGELFF
-	-	TRBV20-1	14	TRBJ2-5	TGCAGTGCTAAACCTCTAGCGTGGGGAGAGACCCAGTACTTC	CSAKPLAWGETQYF
-	-	TRBV5-1	13	TRBJ1-2	TGCGCCAGCAGCCTAAGGGGAGGTGGTGGCTACACCTTC	CASSLRGGGGYTF
TRBD1	-	TRBV29-1	14	TRBJ1-1	TGCAGCGCAGAAAACCGGGACAGGGACACTGAAGCTTTCTTT	CSAENRDRDTEAFF
-	-	TRBV30	14	TRBJ1-1	TGTGCCTGGAGTTCACGAGGGGGGAACACTGAAGCTTTCTTT	CAWSSRGGNTEAFF
-	-	TRBV12-3/TRBV12-4	16	TRBJ2-1	TGTGCCAGCAGTTTAGGGACACACAGCTCCTACAATGAGCAGTTCTTC	CASSLGTHSSYNEQFF
-	-	TRBV5-4	14	TRBJ2-7	TGTGCCAGCAGCTTGTGGGGGATGAACTACGAGCAGTACTTC	CASSLWGMNYEQYF
-	once	TRBV6-2/TRBV6-3	12	TRBJ1-6	TGTGCCAGCAGTACCTTCGTGGGGCCCCTCCACTTT	CASSTFVGPLHF
-	-	TRBV3-1	15	TRBJ1-1	TGTGCCAGCAGCCAAGTCGGCAATTCGAACACTGAAGCTTTCTTT	CASSQVGNSNTEAFF
TRBD2	-	TRBV20-1	17	TRBJ2-7	TGCAGTGCTAGAGATATGCTAGCGGGGGGGCAGTCCTACGAGCAGTACTTC	CSARDMLAGGQSYEQYF
TRBD2	-	TRBV3-1	15	TRBJ2-2	TGTGCCACCCGGACTAGCGGGGTGAACACCGGGGAGCTGTTTTTT	CATRTSGVNTGELFF
-	-	TRBV24-1	14	TRBJ2-3	TGTGCCACCAGTGATCGGGCAGAACAAGATACGCAGTATTTT	CATSDRAEQDTQYF
TRBD1	-	TRBV7-9	15	TRBJ1-6	TGTGCCAGCAGCCTACAGGGGATAGGGAATTCACCCCTCCACTTT	CASSLQGIGNSPLHF
-	once	TRBV9	14	TRBJ2-7	TGTGCCAGCAGCGTAGCGAGGACCTCCTACGAGCAGTACTTC	CASSVARTSYEQYF
-	once	TRBV15	13	TRBJ1-2	TGTGCCACCAGCAGAGCGGGGGACTATGGCTACACCTTC	CATSRAGDYGYTF
TRBD1	-	TRBV29-1	12	TRBJ1-2	TGCAGCGTTGCGGACAGGGGGCATGGCTACACCTTC	CSVADRGHGYTF
-	few	TRBV29-1	14	TRBJ1-1	TGCAGCGTTGTCGGACAGTCTACGAACACTGAAGCTTTCTTT	CSVVGQSTNTEAFF
-	-	TRBV20-1	14	TRBJ2-5	TGCAGTGCTATACCGGGACTGAAACAAGAGACCCAGTACTTC	CSAIPGLKQETQYF
-	-	TRBV7-8	18	TRBJ1-3	TGTGCCAGCAGCACCCGAGGGGCGGCGGATAGCTCTGGAAACACCATATATTTT	CASSTRGAADSSGNTIYF
-	-	TRBV20-1	16	TRBJ2-1	TGCAGTGCCCTGGACATAAGGGAGGAAGCAAACAATGAGCAGTTCTTC	CSALDIREEANNEQFF
TRBD1	-	TRBV14	15	TRBJ2-6	TGTGCCAGCAGCGTACAGGGGGCTGGGGCCAACGTCCTGACTTTC	CASSVQGAGANVLTF
-	-	TRBV25-1	15	TRBJ2-5	TGTGCCAGCAGTGAACTTGGCGGGCTGGGAGAGACCCAGTACTTC	CASSELGGLGETQYF
-	-	TRBV6-5	14	TRBJ2-5	TGTGCCAGCCGCCCACCTGGGATCCTACAGACCCAGTACTTC	CASRPPGILQTQYF
TRBD2	-	TRBV6-2/TRBV6-3	16	TRBJ2-7	TGTGCCAGCAGACAACTAGCGGGGGCTCCCTCCTACGAGCAGTACTTC	CASRQLAGAPSYEQYF
-	-	TRBV29-1	15	TRBJ1-4	TGCAGCGTTGACTTGTTACAGGGCGTTAATGAAAAACTGTTTTTT	CSVDLLQGVNEKLFF
-	-	TRBV3-1	15	TRBJ2-5	TGTGCCAGCAGCCCGGAAGGGGTCAGCCAAGAGACCCAGTACTTC	CASSPEGVSQETQYF
-	-	TRBV3-1	12	TRBJ2-5	TGTGCCAGCAGCCAATTTGGAGAGACCCAGTACTTC	CASSQFGETQYF
-	once	TRBV27	14	TRBJ2-3	TGTGCCAGCCACGGCCTTCCTAGCACAGATACGCAGTATTTT	CASHGLPSTDTQYF
-	-	TRBV20-1	13	TRBJ1-2	TGCAGTGCTAGAGATGGGAGGCAGTTTGGCTACACCTTC	CSARDGRQFGYTF
TRBD1	once	TRBV3-1	13	TRBJ1-1	TGTGCCAGCAGCCAAGGGACAGGGAGGCATGCTTTCTTT	CASSQGTGRHAFF
-	-	TRBV3-1	15	TRBJ2-5	TGTGCCAGCAGCCAACCCGGAACGTACCAAGAGACCCAGTACTTC	CASSQPGTYQETQYF
-	-	TRBV12-3/TRBV12-4	15	TRBJ1-5	TGTGCCAGCACCCTAGGGGTAAGTGGCAATCAGCCCCAGCATTTT	CASTLGVSGNQPQHF
-	-	TRBV28	12	TRBJ1-2	TGTGCCACCTCCAGTGTGTCGTATGGCTACACCTTC	CATSSVSYGYTF
TRBD2	-	TRBV2	14	TRBJ2-7	TGTGCCACCAGGAGGAGCGGGGGGTTGAACGAGCAGTACTTC	CATRRSGGLNEQYF
TRBD2	-	TRBV7-9	14	TRBJ2-5	TGTGCCAGCAGCTCAACTAGCGGCTCAGAGACCCAGTACTTC	CASSSTSGSETQYF